The 17 T cell receptor beta chains presented below share a single source sample, sequenced in a study of blood T cell repertoires in COVID-19. Here immunoSEQ multiplex PCR was the method, and the copy in TCRdb shows in-frame clones only, minus some. The sample has 88,000 or so clones; around 79% are singletons. Sequenced: peripheral blood. All receptors come from a human donor in a cohort sampled during active COVID-19.

Only a few counts were recorded for this clone. The V call is TRBV14, the J call TRBJ1-2; 7 bases fit TRBD1. The CDR3 has 17 residues. V lost 4 bases to trimming and J lost 6 bases; unmatched junction nucleotides: 17. The germline CDR1 and CDR2 sequences are SGHDN and FVKESK. CDR3 in DNA: TGTGCCAGCAGCCGAAATCCCCCCCGGACAGGACAGGATGGCTACACCTTC. Translating it yields CASSRNPPRTGQDGYTF.

The V call is TRBV7-9, the J call TRBJ2-1; tentatively, D is TRBD2 (5 bases). Trimming removed 5 bases at V and 5 bases at J, with 16 bases between. CDR3 size: 15 residues. Germline V gives CDR1 SEHNR, CDR2 FQNEAQ (reference sequence). CDR3 DNA sequence: TGTGCCAGCAGCCCTCGGACTCCAATCGACAATGAGCAGTTCTTC. Translating gives CASSPRTPIDNEQFF.

This chain links TRBV5-1 with TRBJ1-1; 7 bases are shared with TRBD1. Germline V CDR1 and CDR2: SGHRS, YFSETQ. The CDR3 has 15 amino acids. The V and J ends lost 3 bases and 3 bases, in that order; junction bases with no gene match: 8. For the CDR3, the DNA is TGCGCCAGCAGCTCGGACCCGGGACAGTACACTGAAGCTTTCTTT. It is translated as CASSSDPGQYTEAFF.

This clone has just one count. The V and J genes are TRBV5-1 and TRBJ2-1; the D call may be TRBD1 or TRBD2 (6 bases each). The germline V gene encodes CDR1 SGHRS and CDR2 YFSETQ. This CDR3 has 14 residues. V was pared by 4 bases and J by 8 bases, with 16 bases between. The CDR3 DNA sequence: TGCGCCAGCAGCCTGGGGGGCATAAGCGATGAGCAGTTCTTC. This codes for CASSLGGISDEQFF.

The chain couples TRBV19 to TRBJ2-5; 8 positions agree with TRBD2. Germline V CDR1 and CDR2: LNHDA, SQIVND (reference sequence). This CDR3 has 14 amino acids. V lost 4 bases and J lost 7; bases outside the gene matches: 8. CDR3 protein: CASSKREILGTQYF. The CDR3 DNA reads TGTGCCAGTAGTAAGCGGGAGATTCTTGGGACCCAGTACTTC.

This chain connects TRBV11-2 to TRBJ2-7, with TRBD1 as a possible D gene (7 bases). The V gene lost 5 bases and the J gene lost 4 bases, with 21 bases spanning the gap. This CDR3 region has 16 residues. Looked up from germline, CDR1 is SGHAT and CDR2 is FQNNGV. DNA for the CDR3: TGTGCCAGCAGCCCTCAGGGGGGCTCCGCTGGGTACGAGCAGTACTTC. It specifies CASSPQGGSAGYEQYF.

V is TRBV6-5 and J is TRBJ1-1; TRBD1 is a possible D gene (5 bases). Per the germline V gene, CDR1 is MNHEY and CDR2 is SVGAGI. This CDR3 region has 13 residues. Trimming shortened V by 0 bases and J by 6 bases, and 8 bases separated the two germline ends. CDR3 sequence: CASSYSRDSEAFF. The CDR3 DNA reads as TGTGCCAGCAGTTACTCGAGGGACTCTGAAGCTTTCTTT.

V and J are TRBV6-5 and TRBJ2-3; tentative D call: TRBD2 (6 bases). Between the trimmed V and J ends, which lost 4 bases and 4 bases, there was a span of 12 bases. This CDR3 is built from 14 residues. Germline lookup yields CDR1 MNHEY and CDR2 SVGAGI. The CDR3 protein is CASSWQGTPDTQYF. The CDR3 nucleotides read TGTGCCAGCAGTTGGCAAGGGACTCCAGATACGCAGTATTTT.

CDR3 sequence: CASRSIQTQYF. CDR3 nucleotide sequence: TGTGCCAGCAGGAGCATCCAGACCCAGTACTTC. The chain joins TRBV6-5 to TRBJ2-5; D remains ambiguous. Trimming removed 6 bases at V and 6 bases at J, with 8 bases between. The CDR3 sequence is 11 residues long. CDR1 is MNHEY and CDR2 is SVGAGI in the germline V gene.

This chain links TRBV5-6 with TRBJ2-5, with TRBD2 matching 10 bases. Germline loops: CDR1 SGHDT, CDR2 YYEEEE. V was pared by 0 bases and J by 4 bases, with 0 bases of the junction left unmatched. The CDR3 extends over 14 amino acids. The CDR3 nucleotides read TGTGCCAGCAGCTTGGGGACTAGCGGAGAGACCCAGTACTTC. Encoded protein: CASSLGTSGETQYF.

The V call is TRBV4-2, the J call TRBJ2-2; D possibly corresponds to TRBD2 (5 bases). V lost 3 bases and J 2 bases, leaving 10 bases between the germline ends. This CDR3 has 15 residues. The germline gives CDR1 LGHNA, CDR2 YNFKEQ. The CDR3 loop is CASSQEAINTGELFF. The CDR3 DNA is TGTGCCAGCAGCCAGGAGGCCATAAACACCGGGGAGCTGTTTTTT.

This clone was observed a few times. The rearrangement joins TRBV19 to TRBJ2-3, with D possibly matching TRBD1 (6 bases). This CDR3 contains 16 residues. The germline gives CDR1 LNHDA, CDR2 SQIVND (reference sequence). Trimming cost V 4 bases and J 6 bases, with 20 bases left between them. In DNA, the CDR3 is TGTGCCAGTAGTAACCGGGACACAGGTTTGGGGGATACGCAGTATTTT. Translating it yields CASSNRDTGLGDTQYF.

On this clone itself: One junction end does not reproduce the germline sequence, and a read error may be involved. The V call is TRBV20-1, the J call TRBJ1-5, with a tentative D call TRBD1 (5 bases). The germline V gene encodes CDR1 DFQATT and CDR2 SNEGSKA (reference sequence). The CDR3 spans 15 residues. The CDR3 DNA is TGCAGCGCTAGTAGGGGAGGCATGAGCAATCAGCCCCAGCATTTT. Translation gives CSASRGGMSNQPQHF.

This rearrangement joins TRBV5-4 to TRBJ2-7; 10 nucleotides agree with TRBD2. V shed 1 base, J shed 1 base, and the junction held 2 bases outside the gene matches. This CDR3 spans 15 amino acids. Germline lookup yields CDR1 SGHNT and CDR2 YYREEE (reference sequence). The CDR3 DNA is TGTGCCAGCAGCTTGACTAGCGGGGAATCCTACGAGCAGTACTTC. As protein: CASSLTSGESYEQYF.

The V and J genes are TRBV5-1 and TRBJ2-7, with 8 bases that match TRBD1. This CDR3 is built from 15 residues. The germline V gene encodes CDR1 SGHRS and CDR2 YFSETQ. V lost 2 bases, J lost 2 bases, and 6 bases stayed unmatched. Written as DNA, the CDR3 is TGCGCCAGCAGCTTTGGGGACAGGACGACCTACGAGCAGTACTTC. Its protein is CASSFGDRTTYEQYF.

This chain uses TRBV28 with TRBJ1-5, with TRBD1 identical over 7 bases. The J segment lost 4 bases and the V segment lost 5 bases, leaving 5 bases of the junction unmatched. The germline V gene encodes CDR1 MDHEN and CDR2 SYDVKM. The length of the CDR3 is 14 residues. The CDR3 coding sequence is TGTGCCAGCAGTCCCCTGACAGGGAATCAGCCCCAGCATTTT. Its translation is CASSPLTGNQPQHF.

V and J are TRBV19 and TRBJ2-7; 8 bases are shared with TRBD1. Looked up from germline, CDR1 is LNHDA and CDR2 is SQIVND (reference sequence). Trimming cost V 6 bases and J 2 bases; bases outside gene matches: 6. The CDR3 totals 14 residues. The CDR3 DNA reads TGTGCCAGTAGCTCCGGGACAGGACCCTACGAGCAGTACTTC. This sequence encodes CASSSGTGPYEQYF. Based on the CDR3 plus reference TRBV19 and TRBJ2-7, the full variable domain is DGGITQSPKYLFRKEGQNVTLSCEQNLNHDAMYWYRQDPGQGLRLIYYSQIVNDFQKGDIAEGYSVSREKKESFPLTVTSAQKNPTAFYLCASSSGTGPYEQYFGPGTRLTVT.